This T cell receptor (beta chain) comes out of a study of blood T cell repertoires in COVID-19. Overall study: The United States, Italy and Spain were the sources of the acute and convalescent COVID-19 samples.

The authors' processing: Researchers report that nucleated cell counts were estimated from reference gene primer amplification. Method: immunoSEQ multiplex PCR; TCRdb's copy keeps in-frame clones and lacks some. The V and J calls and clone size are taken from that table; D and trimming were inferred from the DNA. This sample has a few hundred thousand clones, with 90% found just once. Across 20 to 25 US areas, participants ranged in age from roughly 18 to 95 years. Cohorts were assigned according to the clinical history that participants reported. The clonotype was recovered from a man younger than 35 who had recovered from COVID-19. Material: PBMCs or T cells enriched from blood (not recorded which).

CDR3 DNA sequence: TGTGCCAGCAGCCGATGGGCACTAGCGGGAGCCTTTACGAAGCAGTACTTC. Protein product: CASSRWALAGAFTKQYF. The gene calls are TRBV28 and TRBJ2-7, with 11 bases aligning to TRBD2. Unmatched junction bases numbered 18, after V lost 6 bases and J lost 8 bases. CDR3 length: 17 residues. CDR1 is MDHEN and CDR2 is SYDVKM in the germline V gene.